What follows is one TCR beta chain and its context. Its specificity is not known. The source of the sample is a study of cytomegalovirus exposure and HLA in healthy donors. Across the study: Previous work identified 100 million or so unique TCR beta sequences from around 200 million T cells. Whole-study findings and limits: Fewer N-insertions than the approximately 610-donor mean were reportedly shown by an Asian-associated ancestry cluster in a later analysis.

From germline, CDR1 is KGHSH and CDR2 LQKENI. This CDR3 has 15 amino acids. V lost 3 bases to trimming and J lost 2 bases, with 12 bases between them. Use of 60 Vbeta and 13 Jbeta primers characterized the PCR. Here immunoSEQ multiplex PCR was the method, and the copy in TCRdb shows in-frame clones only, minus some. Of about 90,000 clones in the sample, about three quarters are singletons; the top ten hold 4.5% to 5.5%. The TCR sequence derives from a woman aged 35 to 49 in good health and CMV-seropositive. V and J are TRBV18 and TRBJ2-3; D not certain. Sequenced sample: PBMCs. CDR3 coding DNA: TGTGCCAGCTCACCCAACTTAGAGGTCACAGATACGCAGTATTTT. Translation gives CASSPNLEVTDTQYF.